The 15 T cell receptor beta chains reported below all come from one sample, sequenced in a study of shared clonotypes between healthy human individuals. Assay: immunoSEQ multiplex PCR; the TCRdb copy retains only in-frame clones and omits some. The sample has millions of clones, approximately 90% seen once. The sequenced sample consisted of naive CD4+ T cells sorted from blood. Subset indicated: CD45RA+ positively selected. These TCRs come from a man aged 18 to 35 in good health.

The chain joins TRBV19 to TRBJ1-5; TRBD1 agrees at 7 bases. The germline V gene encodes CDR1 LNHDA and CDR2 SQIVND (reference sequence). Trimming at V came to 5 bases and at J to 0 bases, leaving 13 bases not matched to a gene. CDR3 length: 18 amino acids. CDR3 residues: CASSRLQGPRYSNQPQHF. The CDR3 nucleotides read TGTGCCAGTAGTCGTTTACAGGGGCCGAGATATAGCAATCAGCCCCAGCATTTT.

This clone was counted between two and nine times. CDR3 protein: CAWSNDQSGNTIYF. The CDR3, as DNA: TGTGCCTGGAGTAATGACCAATCTGGAAACACCATATATTTT. This rearrangement joins TRBV30 to TRBJ1-3; D call uncertain. Between the trimmed V and J ends, which lost 2 bases and 1 base, there was a span of 9 bases. CDR1 GTSNPN and CDR2 SVGIG come from the germline V gene (reference sequence). This CDR3 is built from 14 residues.

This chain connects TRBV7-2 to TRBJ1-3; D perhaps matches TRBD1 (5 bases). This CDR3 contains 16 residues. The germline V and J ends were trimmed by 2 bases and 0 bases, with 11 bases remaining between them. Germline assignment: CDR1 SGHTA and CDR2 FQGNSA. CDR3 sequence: CASSLQDTSSGNTIYF. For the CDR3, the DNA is TGTGCCAGCAGCTTACAGGACACCAGCTCTGGAAACACCATATATTTT.

CDR3 coding DNA: TGCGCCAGCAGCTTAGTAGGGACAGGGGGTTCCCACGGGACTGAAGCTTTCTTT. This codes for CASSLVGTGGSHGTEAFF. V and J are TRBV5-1 and TRBJ1-1; 11 positions match TRBD1. CDR1 SGHRS and CDR2 YFSETQ come from the germline V gene. The junction had 14 bases not matched to a gene; V was cut back by 2 bases and J by 5 bases. This CDR3 contains 18 residues.

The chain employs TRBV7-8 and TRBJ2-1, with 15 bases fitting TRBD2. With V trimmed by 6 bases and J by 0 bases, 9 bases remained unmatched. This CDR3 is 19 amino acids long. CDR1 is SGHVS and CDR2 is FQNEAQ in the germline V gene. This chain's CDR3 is CASRPGLAGGQSSYNEQFF. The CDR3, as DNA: TGTGCCAGCAGGCCGGGACTAGCGGGGGGCCAGAGCTCCTACAATGAGCAGTTCTTC.

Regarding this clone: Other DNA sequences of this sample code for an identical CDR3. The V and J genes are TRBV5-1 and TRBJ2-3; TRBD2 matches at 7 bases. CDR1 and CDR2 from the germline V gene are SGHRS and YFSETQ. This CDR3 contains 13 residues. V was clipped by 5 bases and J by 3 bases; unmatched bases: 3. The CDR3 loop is CASRGEGTDTQYF. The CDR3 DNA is TGCGCCAGCAGGGGGGAGGGGACAGATACGCAGTATTTT. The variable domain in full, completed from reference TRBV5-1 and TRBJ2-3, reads KAGVTQTPRYLIKTRGQQVTLSCSPISGHRSVSWYQQTPGQGLQFLFEYFSETQRNKGNFPGRFSGRQFSNSRSEMNVSTLELGDSALYLCASRGEGTDTQYFGPGTRLTVL.

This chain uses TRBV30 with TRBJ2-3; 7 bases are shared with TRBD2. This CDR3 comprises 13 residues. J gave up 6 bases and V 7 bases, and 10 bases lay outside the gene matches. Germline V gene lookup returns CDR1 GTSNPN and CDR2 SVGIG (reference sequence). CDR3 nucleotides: TGTGCCTCAGGGTCGGGGGGAGCGGATACGCAGTATTTT. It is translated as CASGSGGADTQYF.

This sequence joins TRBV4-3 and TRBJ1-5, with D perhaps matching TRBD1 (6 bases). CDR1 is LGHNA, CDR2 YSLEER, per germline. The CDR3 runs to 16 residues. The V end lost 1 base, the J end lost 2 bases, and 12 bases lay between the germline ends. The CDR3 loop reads CASSQGGAGGNQPQHF. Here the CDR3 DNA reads TGCGCCAGCAGCCAAGGTGGGGCAGGGGGCAATCAGCCCCAGCATTTT.

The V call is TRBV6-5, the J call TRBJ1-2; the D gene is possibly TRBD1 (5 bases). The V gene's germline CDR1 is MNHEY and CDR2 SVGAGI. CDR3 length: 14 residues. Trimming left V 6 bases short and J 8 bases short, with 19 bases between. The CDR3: CASSRNAGAWGYTF. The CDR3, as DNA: TGTGCCAGCAGCCGCAATGCCGGGGCGTGGGGCTACACCTTC.

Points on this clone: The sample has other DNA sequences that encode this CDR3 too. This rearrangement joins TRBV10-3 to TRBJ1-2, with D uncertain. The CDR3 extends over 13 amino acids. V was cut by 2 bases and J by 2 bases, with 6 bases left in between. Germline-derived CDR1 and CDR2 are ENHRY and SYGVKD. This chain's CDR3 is CAISEGGNYGYTF. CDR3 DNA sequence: TGTGCCATCAGTGAGGGAGGGAACTATGGCTACACCTTC.

DNA for the CDR3: TGTGCCAGCAACAGGCTCACTGAAGCTTTCTTT. Its protein product is CASNRLTEAFF. The V and J genes are TRBV6-5 and TRBJ1-1; possible D gene TRBD1, 5 bases. The germline V and J ends were trimmed by 7 bases and 4 bases, with 7 bases remaining between them. Germline lookup yields CDR1 MNHEY and CDR2 SVGAGI. The CDR3 length is 11 residues.

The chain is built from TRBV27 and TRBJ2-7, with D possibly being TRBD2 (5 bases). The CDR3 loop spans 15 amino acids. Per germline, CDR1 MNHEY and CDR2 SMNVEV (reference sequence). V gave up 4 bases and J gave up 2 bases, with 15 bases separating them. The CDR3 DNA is TGTGCCAGCAGTTACACAGCAGACTACCCCTACGAGCAGTACTTC. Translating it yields CASSYTADYPYEQYF.

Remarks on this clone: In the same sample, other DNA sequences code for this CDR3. This CDR3 is CASSPGRNTGELFF. The CDR3 nucleotides are TGTGCCAGCTCACCCGGGCGAAACACCGGGGAGCTGTTTTTT. The chain couples TRBV18 to TRBJ2-2; D is unresolved. This CDR3 contains 14 residues. The V gene lost 3 bases and the J gene lost 2 bases, with 7 bases spanning the gap. In germline, CDR1 is KGHSH, CDR2 LQKENI.

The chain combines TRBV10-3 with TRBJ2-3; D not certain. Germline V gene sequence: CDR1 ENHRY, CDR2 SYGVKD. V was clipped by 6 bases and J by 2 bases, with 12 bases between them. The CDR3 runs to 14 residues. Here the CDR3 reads CAIRPMGVTDTQYF. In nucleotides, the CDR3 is TGTGCCATCAGACCAATGGGCGTCACAGATACGCAGTATTTT.

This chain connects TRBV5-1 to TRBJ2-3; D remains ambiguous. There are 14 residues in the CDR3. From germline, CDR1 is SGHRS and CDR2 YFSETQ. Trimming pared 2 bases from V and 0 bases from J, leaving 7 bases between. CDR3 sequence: CASSFMDSTDTQYF. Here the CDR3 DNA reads TGCGCCAGCAGCTTCATGGACAGCACAGATACGCAGTATTTT.